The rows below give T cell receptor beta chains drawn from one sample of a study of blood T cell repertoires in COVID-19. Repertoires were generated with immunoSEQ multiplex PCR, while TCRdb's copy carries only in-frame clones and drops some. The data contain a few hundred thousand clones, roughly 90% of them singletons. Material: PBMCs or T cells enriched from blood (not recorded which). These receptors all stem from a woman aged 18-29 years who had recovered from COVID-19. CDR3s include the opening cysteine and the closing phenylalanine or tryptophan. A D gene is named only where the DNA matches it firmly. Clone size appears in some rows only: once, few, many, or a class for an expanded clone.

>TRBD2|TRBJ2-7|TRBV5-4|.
CASSTEAGDGYEQYF
TGTGCCAGCAGCACAGAAGCGGGGGACGGGTACGAGCAGTACTTC
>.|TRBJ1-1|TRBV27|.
CASSFWATRGMNTEAFF
TGTGCCAGCAGTTTCTGGGCCACCAGGGGCATGAACACTGAAGCTTTCTTT
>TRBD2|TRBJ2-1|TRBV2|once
CASSGVGTRRDNEQFF
TGTGCCAGCAGTGGGGTTGGGACTAGAAGGGACAATGAGCAGTTCTTC
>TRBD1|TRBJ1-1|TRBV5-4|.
CASSPRPGQRNTEAFF
TGTGCCAGCAGCCCCCGTCCGGGACAGAGGAACACTGAAGCTTTCTTT
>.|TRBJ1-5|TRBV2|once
CASSGATRGSNQPQHF
TGTGCCAGCAGTGGGGCGACCAGGGGTAGCAATCAGCCCCAGCATTTT
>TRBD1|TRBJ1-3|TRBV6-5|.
CASSYLGQGVGNTIYF
TGTGCCAGCAGTTACCTGGGACAGGGTGTTGGAAACACCATATATTTT
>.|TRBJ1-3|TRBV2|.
CASSLQGPGNTIYF
TGTGCCAGCAGTCTACAGGGCCCTGGAAACACCATATATTTT
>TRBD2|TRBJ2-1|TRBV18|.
CASSPYSRTSGRPNEQFF
TGTGCCAGCTCACCATATAGCCGGACTAGCGGGAGGCCCAATGAGCAGTTCTTC
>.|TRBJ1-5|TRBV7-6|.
CASSSLQGGLNQPQHF
TGTGCCAGCAGCAGTTTACAGGGAGGGCTAAATCAGCCCCAGCATTTT
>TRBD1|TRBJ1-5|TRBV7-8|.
CASSLWQGEGGQPQHF
TGTGCCAGCAGCCTCTGGCAGGGGGAAGGAGGTCAGCCCCAGCATTTT
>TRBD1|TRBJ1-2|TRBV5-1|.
CASSSGQDYGYTF
TGCGCCAGCAGCTCAGGACAGGACTATGGCTACACCTTC
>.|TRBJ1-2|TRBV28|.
CASSPEGLGFYGYTF
TGTGCCAGCAGCCCGGAGGGTCTCGGATTCTATGGCTACACCTTC
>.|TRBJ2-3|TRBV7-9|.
CASTRGSDTQYF
TGTGCCAGCACCCGGGGTTCGGATACGCAGTATTTT
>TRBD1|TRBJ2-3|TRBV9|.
CASSVAVGTGITDTQYF
TGTGCCAGCAGCGTAGCAGTGGGGACAGGGATCACAGATACGCAGTATTTT
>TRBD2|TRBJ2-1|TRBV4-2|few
CASSQEGGLAGYNEQFF
TGTGCCAGCAGCCAAGAAGGGGGACTAGCGGGGTACAATGAGCAGTTCTTC
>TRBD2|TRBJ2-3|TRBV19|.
CASSPRGGGLALDTQYF
TGTGCCAGTAGCCCTCGTGGGGGGGGACTAGCTTTAGATACGCAGTATTTT
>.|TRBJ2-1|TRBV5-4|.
CASSPAFSYNEQFF
TGTGCCAGCAGCCCAGCGTTTAGCTACAATGAGCAGTTCTTC
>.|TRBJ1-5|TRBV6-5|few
CASSYDPGGGQPQHF
TGTGCCAGCAGTTACGACCCGGGAGGGGGTCAGCCCCAGCATTTT
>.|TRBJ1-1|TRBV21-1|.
CASSKAARGATTEAFF
TGTGCCAGCAGCAAAGCGGCTCGGGGGGCGACCACTGAAGCTTTCTTT
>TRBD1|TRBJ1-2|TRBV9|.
CASSTTLSVGTENYGYTF
TGTGCCAGCAGCACAACCCTGAGTGTGGGGACAGAGAACTATGGCTACACCTTC
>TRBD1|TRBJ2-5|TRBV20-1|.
CSASRTGQETQYF
TGCAGTGCTAGTAGGACAGGTCAAGAGACCCAGTACTTC
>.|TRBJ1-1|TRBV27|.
CASSLDVRGGTEAFF
TGTGCCAGCAGTTTAGATGTCAGGGGTGGCACTGAAGCTTTCTTT
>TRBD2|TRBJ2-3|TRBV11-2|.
CASSLEASGRFNYGTDTQYF
TGTGCCAGCAGCTTAGAGGCTAGCGGGAGGTTCAATTACGGCACAGATACGCAGTATTTT
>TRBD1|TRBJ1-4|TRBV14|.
CASSQTGFNEKLFF
TGTGCCAGCAGCCAGACAGGGTTTAATGAAAAACTGTTTTTT
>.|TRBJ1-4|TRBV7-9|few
CASSPRVDRATNEKLFF
TGTGCCAGCAGCCCACGCGTAGACAGAGCAACTAATGAAAAACTGTTTTTT
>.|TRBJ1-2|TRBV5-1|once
CASNLEPGDYGYTF
TGCGCCAGCAACCTCGAACCGGGGGACTATGGCTACACCTTC
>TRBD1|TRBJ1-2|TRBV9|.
CASSVGTGGGVDYGYTF
TGTGCCAGCAGCGTCGGGACAGGGGGCGGGGTGGACTATGGCTACACCTTC
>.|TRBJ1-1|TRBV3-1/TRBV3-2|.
CASSTRTGTTEAFF
TGTGCCAGCAGCACCCGAACAGGGACCACTGAAGCTTTCTTT
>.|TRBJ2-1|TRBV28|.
CASSLYFRGNEQFF
TGTGCCAGCAGTTTATACTTTCGGGGAAATGAGCAGTTCTTC
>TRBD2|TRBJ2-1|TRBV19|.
CASSHPVGTSGRAHEQFF
TGTGCCAGTAGCCACCCCGTGGGGACTAGCGGGAGGGCCCATGAGCAGTTCTTC
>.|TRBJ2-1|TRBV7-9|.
CASSLARAVHNEQFF
TGTGCCAGCAGCTTAGCGCGCGCCGTACACAATGAGCAGTTCTTC
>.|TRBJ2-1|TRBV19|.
CASSSRHPPYNEQFF
TGTGCCAGTAGTTCGCGGCACCCTCCCTACAATGAGCAGTTCTTC
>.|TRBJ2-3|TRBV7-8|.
CASSFEGGTDTQYF
TGTGCCAGCAGCTTTGAGGGGGGCACAGATACGCAGTATTTT
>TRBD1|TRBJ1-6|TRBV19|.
CASSVFQGQGAVGYNSPLHF
TGTGCCAGTAGTGTGTTTCAGGGACAGGGGGCTGTCGGCTATAATTCACCCCTCCACTTT
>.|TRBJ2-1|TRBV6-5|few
CATMIRIAAYNEQFF
TGTGCCACCATGATAAGGATAGCTGCCTACAATGAGCAGTTCTTC
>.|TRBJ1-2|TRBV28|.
CASSITVNYGYTF
TGTGCCAGCAGTATCACAGTTAACTATGGCTACACCTTC
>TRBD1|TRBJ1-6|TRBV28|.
CASSLGGDRGYNSPLHF
TGTGCCAGCAGTTTGGGGGGGGACAGGGGCTATAATTCACCCCTCCACTTT
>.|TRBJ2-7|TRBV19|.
CASSTQGSHYEQYF
TGTGCCAGTAGTACTCAGGGGTCGCACTACGAGCAGTACTTC